This T cell receptor (beta chain) stems from a study of blood T cell repertoires in COVID-19. In the study overall: The origin of the acute and convalescent COVID-19 samples was the United States, Italy and Spain. The cDNA or gDNA used as material had been derived from T cells, B-cell-depleted T cells, or PBMCs.

Seattle cases were enrolled at active infection and followed longitudinally. In the study's own analysis: Researchers report that nucleated cell counts were estimated from reference gene primer amplification. The method was immunoSEQ multiplex PCR; TCRdb's version includes in-frame clones alone and lacks a portion of them. The DNA was the basis for D and trimming; V, J and clone size are from that table. The sample has under 200,000 clones; 86% are singletons. This clone was counted between two and nine times. Deletions cut 8 bases from V and 3 bases from J, with 11 bases between. The CDR3 contains 14 residues. Germline V gene lookup returns CDR1 MNHEY and CDR2 SVGAGI.

The TCR sequence derives from a woman aged 60-75 years with COVID-19, enrolled during active disease. The sample was peripheral blood. The chain links TRBV6-5 to TRBJ2-6; D remains ambiguous. The CDR3 coding sequence is TGTGCCAGCCAGCTAGTTGGTGGGGCCAACGTCCTGACTTTC. Encoded protein: CASQLVGGANVLTF.